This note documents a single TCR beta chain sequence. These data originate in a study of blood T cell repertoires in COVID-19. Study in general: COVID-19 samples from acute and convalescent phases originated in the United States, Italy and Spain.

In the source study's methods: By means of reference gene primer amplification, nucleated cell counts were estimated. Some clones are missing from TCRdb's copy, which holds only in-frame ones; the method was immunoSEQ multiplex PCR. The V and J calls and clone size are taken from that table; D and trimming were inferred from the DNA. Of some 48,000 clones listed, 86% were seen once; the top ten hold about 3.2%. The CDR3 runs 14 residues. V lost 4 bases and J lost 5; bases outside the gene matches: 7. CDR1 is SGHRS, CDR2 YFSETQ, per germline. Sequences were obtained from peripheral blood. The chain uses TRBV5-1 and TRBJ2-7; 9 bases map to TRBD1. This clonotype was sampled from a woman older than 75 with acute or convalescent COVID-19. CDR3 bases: TGCGCCAGCAGCCCGGGACAGGGAAGGGACGAGCAGTACTTC. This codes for CASSPGQGRDEQYF.